The 17 T cell receptor beta chains in this list originate from one sample, sequenced in a study of cytomegalovirus exposure and HLA in healthy donors. PCR primers comprised 60 Vbeta and 13 Jbeta primers. TCRdb's table, derived via immunoSEQ multiplex PCR, lists solely in-frame clones and lacks some. The data hold more than 110,000 clones, with more than 60% observed a single time. Sequenced sample: PBMCs. The receptors derive from a male donor in good health and CMV-seronegative.

The chain uses TRBV25-1 and TRBJ1-4; 8 nucleotides line up with TRBD1. Germline V gives CDR1 MGHDK, CDR2 SYGVNS. The junction had 5 bases not matched to a gene; V was cut back by 4 bases and J by 4 bases. The CDR3 covers 15 residues. CDR3 loop: CASSGRDRFNEKLFF. The CDR3 DNA reads as TGTGCCAGCAGTGGCCGGGACAGGTTTAATGAAAAACTGTTTTTT.

The chain links TRBV1 to TRBJ2-3; the D call of TRBD1 is as the table states it, not checked on the DNA. TRBV1 is a documented pseudogene. CDR3 length: 15 amino acids. Written as DNA, the CDR3 is TGCACCAGCAGCCAAGCCCAGTTCCTCACAGATACGCAGTATTTT. Encoded protein: CTSSQAQFLTDTQYF.

As for this clone: The sample carries other DNA sequences with the same CDR3. The rearrangement uses TRBV30 and TRBJ2-7, with D perhaps matching TRBD1 (6 bases). The V end lost 1 base, the J end lost 2 bases, and 12 bases lay between the germline ends. The CDR3 is 14 amino acids. Germline assignment: CDR1 GTSNPN and CDR2 SVGIG (reference sequence). The CDR3 loop reads CAWSDRDTTYEQYF. The CDR3 coding sequence is TGTGCCTGGAGTGATCGGGACACCACCTACGAGCAGTACTTC. Variable domain in full (rest from reference TRBV30 and TRBJ2-7): SQTIHQWPATLVQPVGSPLSLECTVEGTSNPNLYWYRQAAGRGLQLLFYSVGIGQISSEVPQNLSASRPQDRQFILSSKKLLLSDSGFYLCAWSDRDTTYEQYFGPGTRLTVT.

V and J are TRBV7-6 and TRBJ2-7; D not certain. Trimming removed 2 bases from V and 2 bases from J, with 4 bases in between. The CDR3 totals 12 residues. Per germline, CDR1 SGHVS and CDR2 FNYEAQ. CDR3 in amino acids: CASSLSTYEQYF. The DNA of the CDR3 is TGTGCCAGCAGCTTATCAACCTACGAGCAGTACTTC.

J is TRBJ2-4 and V is TRBV30; the match to TRBD1 covers 7 bases. Trimming at V came to 4 bases and at J to 1 base, leaving 4 bases not matched to a gene. The germline gives CDR1 GTSNPN, CDR2 SVGIG (reference sequence). This CDR3 has 14 residues. In nucleotides, the CDR3 is TGTGCCTGGAATATACAGGGGGCCAAAAACATTCAGTACTTC. Its translation is CAWNIQGAKNIQYF.

This clone was observed a handful of times. The chain uses TRBV19 and TRBJ2-3; no reliable D call. Germline CDR1 reads LNHDA; CDR2 reads SQIVND (reference sequence). Trimming stripped 3 bases from V and 4 bases from J, with 11 bases between. This CDR3 spans 14 amino acids. The CDR3 bases are TGTGCCAGTAGTATTAATCGAGTTCCAGATACGCAGTATTTT. Translated: CASSINRVPDTQYF.

The rearrangement links TRBV5-1 to TRBJ2-3; 7 nucleotides agree with TRBD2. Per the germline V gene, CDR1 is SGHRS and CDR2 is YFSETQ. The J segment lost 8 bases and the V segment lost 0 bases, leaving 6 bases of the junction unmatched. The CDR3 length is 14 residues. The CDR3 region has the DNA TGCGCCAGCAGCTTGGCCGGGACTACCGGTACGCAGTATTTT. Its protein product is CASSLAGTTGTQYF.

V is TRBV12-5 and J is TRBJ2-2; a weak D match, TRBD1 (6 bases). This CDR3 contains 15 residues. The V end lost 6 bases, the J end lost 1 base, and 12 bases lay between the germline ends. Looked up from germline, CDR1 is LGHNT and CDR2 is FRNRAP. The CDR3 sequence is CASGPRGVNTGELFF. DNA of the CDR3: TGTGCTAGTGGCCCCAGGGGAGTGAACACCGGGGAGCTGTTTTTT. Complete variable domain (other parts from reference TRBV12-5 and TRBJ2-2): DARVTQTPRHKVTEMGQEVTMRCQPILGHNTVFWYRQTMMQGLELLAYFRNRAPLDDSGMPKDRFSAEMPDATLATLKIQPSEPRDSAVYFCASGPRGVNTGELFFGEGSRLTVL.

The rearrangement joins TRBV30 to TRBJ1-2, with D uncertain. CDR1 is GTSNPN, CDR2 SVGIG, per germline (reference sequence). Trimming took off 5 bases at V and 4 bases at J, with 11 bases between the two ends. The CDR3 runs 12 residues. For the CDR3, the DNA is TGTGCCTGGGCCAGCGGCAGCTATGGCTACACCTTC. Residues: CAWASGSYGYTF.

This rearrangement joins TRBV19 to TRBJ1-3, with D maybe TRBD1 (5 bases). Trimming removed 0 bases from V and 0 bases from J, with 21 bases in between. The CDR3 is 20 amino acids. CDR1 and CDR2 (germline): LNHDA, SQIVND (reference sequence). The CDR3 is CASSIDPPGAGRLSGNTIYF. The CDR3 nucleotides are TGTGCCAGTAGTATAGACCCCCCTGGGGCAGGCCGCCTCTCTGGAAACACCATATATTTT. The entire variable domain, with the rest obtained from reference TRBV19 and TRBJ1-3, is as follows: DGGITQSPKYLFRKEGQNVTLSCEQNLNHDAMYWYRQDPGQGLRLIYYSQIVNDFQKGDIAEGYSVSREKKESFPLTVTSAQKNPTAFYLCASSIDPPGAGRLSGNTIYFGEGSWLTVV.

This chain joins TRBV7-2 and TRBJ2-5; no reliable D call. TRBJ2-7 matches the DNA end more closely, so the J call is doubtful. Germline V gene data show CDR1 as SGHTA and CDR2 as FQGNSA. The CDR3 covers 15 residues. Here the CDR3 reads CASSLEVGPSYEQYF. The CDR3 region has the DNA TGTGCCAGCAGCTTAGAGGTGGGCCCATCCTACGAGCAGTACTTC.

This chain uses TRBV7-3 with TRBJ2-1, with 11 bases fitting TRBD2. The CDR3 is 15 amino acids. J lost 7 bases, V lost 1 base, and 3 bases had no gene match. Germline V gives CDR1 SGHTA, CDR2 FQGTGA. The CDR3 sequence: CASSLSSGRANEQFF. For the CDR3, the DNA is TGTGCCAGCAGCTTAAGTAGCGGGAGGGCTAATGAGCAGTTCTTC. Drawing the rest from reference TRBV7-3 and TRBJ2-1, the complete variable domain is GAGVSQTPSNKVTEKGKYVELRCDPISGHTALYWYRQSLGQGPEFLIYFQGTGAADDSGLPNDRFFAVRPEGSVSTLKIQRTERGDSAVYLCASSLSSGRANEQFFGPGTRLTVL.

This clone turned up a few times. The genes are TRBV2 and TRBJ2-6; D possibly corresponds to TRBD2 (7 bases). The ends were cut back, 6 bases at V and 13 bases at J, with 19 bases in the middle. From germline, CDR1 is SNHLY and CDR2 FYNNEI. This CDR3 contains 14 residues. The CDR3, as DNA: TGTGCCAGCAGCCCAAGGGGGGGCGGAAATGTCCTGACTTTC. Its protein product is CASSPRGGGNVLTF.

The chain combines TRBV6-1 with TRBJ1-1; D uncertain. Germline V gives CDR1 MNHNS, CDR2 SASEGT. The V end was cut by 6 bases, the J end by 7 bases, with 21 bases between. The length of the CDR3 is 15 residues. CDR3: CASSVTPEAEGEAFF. CDR3 DNA: TGTGCCAGCAGCGTCACCCCCGAGGCGGAGGGTGAAGCTTTCTTT.

This clone has a handful of counts. This chain uses TRBV11-1 with TRBJ1-1; the D gene is possibly TRBD1 (5 bases). Germline lookup yields CDR1 SGHAT and CDR2 FQDESV (reference sequence). The V end lost 5 bases, the J end lost 4 bases, and 17 bases lay between the germline ends. The CDR3 runs 15 residues. This chain's CDR3 is CASSRGGAGLTEAFF. CDR3 DNA: TGTGCCAGCAGCCGCGGCGGGGCAGGGCTCACTGAAGCTTTCTTT.

In this sample, this clone turned up a few times. CDR3 region: CASSQDEQMNTEAFF. The CDR3 region has the DNA TGCGCCAGCAGCCAAGATGAACAGATGAACACTGAAGCTTTCTTT. This chain connects TRBV4-3 to TRBJ1-1, with D unresolved. Deletions cut 0 bases from V and 0 bases from J, with 8 bases between. This CDR3 is built from 15 residues. Germline-derived CDR1 and CDR2 are LGHNA and YSLEER.

The J gene is TRBJ2-2, the V gene TRBV5-1; 8 positions match TRBD1. The CDR3 sequence is 17 residues long. Germline V gene data show CDR1 as SGHRS and CDR2 as YFSETQ. V was pared by 4 bases and J by 1 base, with 9 bases of the junction left unmatched. CDR3 sequence (DNA): TGCGCCAGCAGCCCCGACAGGGGCTACCTGAACACCGGGGAGCTGTTTTTT. Translation gives CASSPDRGYLNTGELFF.